This TCR beta chain was recorded in a study of T cells expressing NK-cell markers (dated by TCRdb to about 2020). With regard to the full study: Three sorted T-cell subsets (CD3+CD56+NKG2C+, CD3+CD56+NKG2C- and CD3+CD56-NKG2C+) from about 8 donors had their TCR beta-chain repertoires profiled. Among the eight sequenced donors, seven were HCMV-seropositive and one was HCMV-seronegative. The study sequenced eight donors, all healthy volunteers chosen at random: three men and five women. The libraries were sequenced on Illumina HiSeq 2000/2500, MiSeq or NextSeq, producing 2 x 150 bp reads.

Reading the germline V gene (reference sequence) gives CDR1 SGHKS and CDR2 YYEKEE. The CDR3, cysteine through phenylalanine, is 17 amino acids long. No DNA was logged. Summary of the overall study and its limitations: Those dominant clonotypes were again the most abundant among CD3+CD56-NKG2C+ cells in a handful of donors, at about 28.3-60.1%. It remained unclear whether the expanded NKG2C-expressing T cell clones were specific for HCMV antigens. For several donors, the dominant CD3+CD56+NKG2C+ clonotypes were among the top 10 CD8+ clonotypes and accounted for roughly 1.0-7.5% of CD8+ T cells.

A commercial ELISA kit detecting HCMV-specific IgG in serum was used to determine HCMV serostatus. Ficoll density gradient centrifugation was used to isolate peripheral blood mononuclear cells from blood. Sequencing took place on an Illumina HiSeq 2000. TCR beta cDNA libraries were prepared using 5'RACE template switching, which introduced a universal primer site and unique molecular identifiers. cDNA synthesis was primed from the TCR beta constant segment and was followed by two successive PCR amplification steps. The authors' analysis ran thus. Reads were demultiplexed and grouped by UMI with MIGEC, and clonotypes were assembled and quantified with MiTCR. To exclude erroneous sequences, only TCR cDNA sequences supported by at least two reads were retained. The tcR package was used for downstream repertoire analysis, and clonotypes were matched across fractions by CDR3 nucleotide sequence plus V segment. Antigen specificity was annotated against VDJdb with VDJmatch, allowing one amino acid substitution in CDR3. Each CDR3 protein sequence appears as one entry after TCRdb reprocessed the reads, and no DNA is included. The V and J calls come from TCRdb's annotation, not from the publication. The sample table holds 500,000 or so distinct CDR3 sequences. Clones ranked in the top ten supply approximately 4% of the sample.

As regards this clonotype: It lacks a known antigen.

What was sequenced was blood T cells: a sorted CD56 or NKG2C T cell subset, CD4+ or CD8+ T cells, or bulk PBMC T cells (not recorded which). This receptor was taken from a man aged 18 to 30 in good health. Donor details come from another sample of the same person, matched by shared clones. The chain is made from TRBV5-5 and TRBJ2-6; without DNA, the TCRdb call of TRBD1 cannot be checked. The CDR3 has the sequence CASSQVGGWSGANVLTF.